The clone carrying this T cell receptor (beta chain) came up many times. The CDR3 extends over 14 amino acids. Between the trimmed V and J ends, which lost 0 bases and 2 bases, there was a span of 7 bases. This entry comes from a study of response to subunit inactivated influenza vaccine. TCRdb reanalysed the RT-PCR reads using MiXCR and keeps one entry per CDR3 protein. The repertoire consists of about half a million distinct CDR3 sequences, with 9.5% to 12% occurring once and the leading ten covering approximately 12%. The sequencing here drew on PBMCs from blood, taken roughly 47 days after vaccination. This receptor was taken from a man aged 50 or older who received an inactivated influenza vaccine. V and J are TRBV12-3 or TRBV12-4 and TRBJ1-2; D uncertain. The DNA for the CDR3 is TGTGCCAGCAGTTTAGCTGGGGTAAACTATGGCTACACCTTC. Its protein is CASSLAGVNYGYTF.